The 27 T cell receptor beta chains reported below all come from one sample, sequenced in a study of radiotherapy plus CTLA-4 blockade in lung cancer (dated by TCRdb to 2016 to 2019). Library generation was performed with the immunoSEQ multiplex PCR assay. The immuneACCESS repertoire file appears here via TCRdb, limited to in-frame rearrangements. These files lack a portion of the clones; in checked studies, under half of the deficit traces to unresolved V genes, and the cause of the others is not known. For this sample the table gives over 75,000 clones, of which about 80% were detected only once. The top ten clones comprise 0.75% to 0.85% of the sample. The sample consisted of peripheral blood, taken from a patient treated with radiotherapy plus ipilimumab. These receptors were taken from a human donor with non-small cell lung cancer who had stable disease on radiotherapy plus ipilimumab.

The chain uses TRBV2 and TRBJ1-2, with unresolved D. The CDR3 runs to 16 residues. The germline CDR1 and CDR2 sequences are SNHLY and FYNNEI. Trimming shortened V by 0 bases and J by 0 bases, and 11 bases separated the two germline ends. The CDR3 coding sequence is TGTGCCAGCAGTGAAGCGCTTCAAGGAGCTAACTATGGCTACACCTTC. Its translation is CASSEALQGANYGYTF.

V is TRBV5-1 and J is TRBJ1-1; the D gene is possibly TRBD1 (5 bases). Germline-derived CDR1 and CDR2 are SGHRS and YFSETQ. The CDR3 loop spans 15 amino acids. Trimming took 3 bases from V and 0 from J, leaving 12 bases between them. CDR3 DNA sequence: TGCGCCAGCAGCTCGGGACGAATCATGAACACTGAAGCTTTCTTT. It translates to CASSSGRIMNTEAFF.

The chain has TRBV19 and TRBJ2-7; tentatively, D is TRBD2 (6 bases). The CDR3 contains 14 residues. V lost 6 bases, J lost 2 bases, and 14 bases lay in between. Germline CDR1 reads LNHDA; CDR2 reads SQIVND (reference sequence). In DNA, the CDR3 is TGTGCCAGTAGGGCGGGACCCTTCCCCTACGAGCAGTACTTC. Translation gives CASRAGPFPYEQYF. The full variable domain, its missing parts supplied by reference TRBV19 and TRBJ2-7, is DGGITQSPKYLFRKEGQNVTLSCEQNLNHDAMYWYRQDPGQGLRLIYYSQIVNDFQKGDIAEGYSVSREKKESFPLTVTSAQKNPTAFYLCASRAGPFPYEQYFGPGTRLTVT.

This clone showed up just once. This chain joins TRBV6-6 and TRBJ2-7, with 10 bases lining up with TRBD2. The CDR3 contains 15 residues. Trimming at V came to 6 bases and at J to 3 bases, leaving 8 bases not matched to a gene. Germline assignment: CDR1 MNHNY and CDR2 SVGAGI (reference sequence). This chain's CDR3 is CASSPERGGLYEQYF. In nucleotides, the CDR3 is TGTGCCAGCAGCCCCGAGCGGGGGGGCCTCTACGAGCAGTACTTC.

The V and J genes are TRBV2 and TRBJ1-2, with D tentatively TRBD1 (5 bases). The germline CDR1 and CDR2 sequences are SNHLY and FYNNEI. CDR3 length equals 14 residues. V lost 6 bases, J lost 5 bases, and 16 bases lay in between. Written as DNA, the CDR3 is TGTGCCAGCAGCAGTGACAGCGATGTTTATGGCTACACCTTC. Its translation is CASSSDSDVYGYTF.

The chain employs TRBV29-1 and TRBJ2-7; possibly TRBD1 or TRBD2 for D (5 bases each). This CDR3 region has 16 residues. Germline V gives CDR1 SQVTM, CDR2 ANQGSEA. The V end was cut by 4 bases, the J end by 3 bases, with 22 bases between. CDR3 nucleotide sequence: TGCAGCGTTGGCCGGGACCGACTGTGGGGGTTCTACGAGCAGTACTTC. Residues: CSVGRDRLWGFYEQYF.

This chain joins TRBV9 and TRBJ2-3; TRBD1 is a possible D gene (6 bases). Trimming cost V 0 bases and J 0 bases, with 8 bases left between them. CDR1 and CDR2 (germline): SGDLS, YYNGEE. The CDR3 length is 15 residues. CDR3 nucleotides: TGTGCCAGCAGCGTAGTTGGACAGAGCACAGATACGCAGTATTTT. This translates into CASSVVGQSTDTQYF.

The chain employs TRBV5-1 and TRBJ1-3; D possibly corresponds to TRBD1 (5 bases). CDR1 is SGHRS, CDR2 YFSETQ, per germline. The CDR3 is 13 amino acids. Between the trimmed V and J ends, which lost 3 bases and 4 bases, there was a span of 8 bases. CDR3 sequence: CASSSGEGNTIYF. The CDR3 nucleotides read TGCGCCAGCAGCTCGGGGGAGGGAAACACCATATATTTT.

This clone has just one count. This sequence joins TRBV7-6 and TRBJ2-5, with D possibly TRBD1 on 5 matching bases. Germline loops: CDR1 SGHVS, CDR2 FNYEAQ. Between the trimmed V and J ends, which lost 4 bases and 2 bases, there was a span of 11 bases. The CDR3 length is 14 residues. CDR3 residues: CASSSLGVQETQYF. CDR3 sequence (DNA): TGTGCCAGCAGCTCCCTAGGGGTACAAGAGACCCAGTACTTC.

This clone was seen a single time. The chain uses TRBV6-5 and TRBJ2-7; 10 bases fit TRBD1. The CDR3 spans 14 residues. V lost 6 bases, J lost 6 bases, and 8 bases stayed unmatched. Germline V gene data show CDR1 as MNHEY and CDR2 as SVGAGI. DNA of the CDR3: TGTGCCAGCAGGCCGGGACAGGGGTCTTCCGAGCAGTACTTC. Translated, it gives CASRPGQGSSEQYF.

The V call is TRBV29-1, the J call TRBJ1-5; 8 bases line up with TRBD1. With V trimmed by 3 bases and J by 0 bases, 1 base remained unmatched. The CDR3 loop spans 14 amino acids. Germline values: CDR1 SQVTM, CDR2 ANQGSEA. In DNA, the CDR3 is TGCAGCGTTGACGGACAGGGTAGCAATCAGCCCCAGCATTTT. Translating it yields CSVDGQGSNQPQHF.

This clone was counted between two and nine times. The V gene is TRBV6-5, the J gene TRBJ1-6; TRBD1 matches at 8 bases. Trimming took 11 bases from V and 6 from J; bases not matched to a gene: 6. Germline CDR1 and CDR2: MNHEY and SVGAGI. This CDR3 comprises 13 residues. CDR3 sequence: CAGRQGSNSPLHF. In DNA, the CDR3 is TGTGCCGGACGACAGGGGAGTAATTCACCCCTCCACTTT.

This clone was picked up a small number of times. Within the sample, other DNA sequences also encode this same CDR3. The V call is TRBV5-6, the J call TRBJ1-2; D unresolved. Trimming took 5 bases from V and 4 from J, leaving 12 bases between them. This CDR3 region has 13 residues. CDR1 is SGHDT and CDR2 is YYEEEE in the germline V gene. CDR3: CASSLNGLYGYTF. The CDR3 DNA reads TGTGCCAGCAGTCTAAACGGCCTCTATGGCTACACCTTC.

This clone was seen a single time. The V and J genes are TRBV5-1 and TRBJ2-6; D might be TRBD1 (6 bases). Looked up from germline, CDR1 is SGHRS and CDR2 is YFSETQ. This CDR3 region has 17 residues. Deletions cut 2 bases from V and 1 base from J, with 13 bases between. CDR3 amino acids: CASSFTGTRSGANVLTF. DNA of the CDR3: TGCGCCAGCAGCTTTACAGGGACAAGGTCTGGGGCCAACGTCCTGACTTTC.

The CDR3 DNA reads as TGTGCCAGCACTGAGACAGTATATCAAGAGACCCAGTACTTC. Translating it yields CASTETVYQETQYF. V gene TRBV7-9 combines with J gene TRBJ2-5, with D perhaps matching TRBD1 (5 bases). Per the germline V gene, CDR1 is SEHNR and CDR2 is FQNEAQ (reference sequence). The V end was cut by 7 bases, the J end by 2 bases, with 14 bases between. The CDR3 is made up of 14 amino acids.

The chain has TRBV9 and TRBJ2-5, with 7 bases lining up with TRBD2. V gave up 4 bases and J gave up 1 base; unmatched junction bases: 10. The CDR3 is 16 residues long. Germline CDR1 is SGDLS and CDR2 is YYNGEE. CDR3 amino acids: CASSLSSGASQETQYF. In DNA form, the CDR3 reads TGTGCCAGCAGCCTCTCTAGCGGAGCATCCCAAGAGACCCAGTACTTC.

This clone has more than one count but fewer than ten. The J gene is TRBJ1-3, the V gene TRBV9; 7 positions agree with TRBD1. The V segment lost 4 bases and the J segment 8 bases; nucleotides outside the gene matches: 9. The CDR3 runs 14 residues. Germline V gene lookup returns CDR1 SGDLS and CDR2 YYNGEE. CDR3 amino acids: CASSLQGQSDTIYF. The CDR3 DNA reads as TGTGCCAGCAGCCTACAGGGGCAAAGCGACACCATATATTTT.

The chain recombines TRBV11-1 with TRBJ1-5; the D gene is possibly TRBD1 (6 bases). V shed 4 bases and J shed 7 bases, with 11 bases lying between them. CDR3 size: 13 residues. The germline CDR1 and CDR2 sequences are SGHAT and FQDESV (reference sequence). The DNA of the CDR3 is TGTGCCAGCAGCTCCGGACAGCACCAGCCCCAGCATTTT. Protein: CASSSGQHQPQHF.

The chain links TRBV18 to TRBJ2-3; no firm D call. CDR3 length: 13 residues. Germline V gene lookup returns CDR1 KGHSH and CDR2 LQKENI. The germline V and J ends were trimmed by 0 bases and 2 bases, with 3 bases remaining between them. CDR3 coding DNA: TGTGCCAGCTCACCACCAGCCACAGATACGCAGTATTTT. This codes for CASSPPATDTQYF.

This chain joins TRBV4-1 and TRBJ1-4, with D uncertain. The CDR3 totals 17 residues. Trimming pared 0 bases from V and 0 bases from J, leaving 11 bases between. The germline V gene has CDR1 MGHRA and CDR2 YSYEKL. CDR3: CASSQDRVTATNEKLFF. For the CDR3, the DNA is TGCGCCAGCAGCCAAGATAGAGTTACAGCAACTAATGAAAAACTGTTTTTT.

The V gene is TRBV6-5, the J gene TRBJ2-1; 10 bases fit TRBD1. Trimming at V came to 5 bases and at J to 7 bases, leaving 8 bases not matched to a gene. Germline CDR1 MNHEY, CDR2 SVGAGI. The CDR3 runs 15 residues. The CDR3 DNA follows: TGTGCCAGCAGTCGACCCGGGACAGGGGTTAATGAGCAGTTCTTC. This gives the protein CASSRPGTGVNEQFF.

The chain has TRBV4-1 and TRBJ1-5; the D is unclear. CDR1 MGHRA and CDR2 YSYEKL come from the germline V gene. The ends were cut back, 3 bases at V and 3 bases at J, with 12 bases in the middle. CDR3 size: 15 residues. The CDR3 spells CASSQDRAFNQPQHF. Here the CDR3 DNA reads TGCGCCAGCAGCCAGGATCGCGCCTTCAATCAGCCCCAGCATTTT.

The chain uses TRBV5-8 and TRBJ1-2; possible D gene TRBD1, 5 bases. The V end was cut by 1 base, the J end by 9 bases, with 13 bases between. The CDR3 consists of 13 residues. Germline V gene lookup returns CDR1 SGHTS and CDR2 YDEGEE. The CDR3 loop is CASSLRGGLSYTF. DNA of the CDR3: TGTGCCAGCAGCTTGCGGGGGGGACTTAGCTACACCTTC.

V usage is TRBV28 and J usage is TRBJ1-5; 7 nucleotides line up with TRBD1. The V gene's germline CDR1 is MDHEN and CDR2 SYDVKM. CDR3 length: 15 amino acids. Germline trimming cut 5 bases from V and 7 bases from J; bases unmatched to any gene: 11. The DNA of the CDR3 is TGTGCCAGCAGTCCACCGAAAGGGGGCGTGCAGCCCCAGCATTTT. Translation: CASSPPKGGVQPQHF.

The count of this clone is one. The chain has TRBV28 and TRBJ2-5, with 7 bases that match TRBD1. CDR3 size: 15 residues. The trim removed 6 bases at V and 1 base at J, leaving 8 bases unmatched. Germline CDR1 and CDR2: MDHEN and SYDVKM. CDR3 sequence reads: CASRNNRGPQETQYF. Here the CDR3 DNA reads TGTGCCAGCAGAAATAACAGGGGACCCCAAGAGACCCAGTACTTC. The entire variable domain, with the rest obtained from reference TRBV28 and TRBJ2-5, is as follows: DVKVTQSSRYLVKRTGEKVFLECVQDMDHENMFWYRQDPGLGLRLIYFSYDVKMKEKGDIPEGYSVSREKKERFSLILESASTNQTSMYLCASRNNRGPQETQYFGPGTRLLVL.

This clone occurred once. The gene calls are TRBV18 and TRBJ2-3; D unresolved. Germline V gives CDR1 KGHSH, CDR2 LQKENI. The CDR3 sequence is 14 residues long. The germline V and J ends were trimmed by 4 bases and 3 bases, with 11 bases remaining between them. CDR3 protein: CASSREYQTDTQYF. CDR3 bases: TGTGCCAGCTCACGAGAGTACCAGACAGATACGCAGTATTTT.

CDR3 protein: CASSVPSGSYNEQFF. The CDR3 bases are TGTGCCAGCAGCGTCCCTAGCGGCTCCTACAATGAGCAGTTCTTC. The chain couples TRBV5-4 to TRBJ2-1, with 7 bases identical to TRBD2. The J segment lost 0 bases and the V segment lost 4 bases, leaving 4 bases of the junction unmatched. The CDR3 sequence is 15 residues long. Germline V gene sequence: CDR1 SGHNT, CDR2 YYREEE (reference sequence). The variable domain in full, completed from reference TRBV5-4 and TRBJ2-1, reads ETGVTQSPTHLIKTRGQQVTLRCSSQSGHNTVSWYQQALGQGPQFIFQYYREEENGRGNFPPRFSGLQFPNYSSELNVNALELDDSALYLCASSVPSGSYNEQFFGPGTRLTVL.